The entry below describes one T cell receptor (beta chain). The sample is drawn from a study of blood T cell repertoires in COVID-19. Study-level information: COVID-19 samples, acute and convalescent, were from the United States, Italy and Spain. PBMCs, B-cell-depleted T cells, or T cells were the source of the cDNA or gDNA that made up the material.

Authors' data handling: Amplifying reference gene primers gave estimates of nucleated cell counts. Method: immunoSEQ multiplex PCR; TCRdb's copy keeps in-frame clones and lacks some. That table supplies the V and J calls and clone size; D and trimming were determined from the DNA. The data contain roughly 56,000 clones, about 90% of them singletons. With V trimmed by 4 bases and J by 2 bases, 5 bases remained unmatched. The CDR3 is 17 residues long. Germline V gene sequence: CDR1 LNHNV, CDR2 YYDKDF (reference sequence). The chain couples TRBV15 to TRBJ2-1; 13 bases agree with TRBD2. The TCR was taken from a human donor in a cohort sampled during active COVID-19. Material for sequencing was peripheral blood. The CDR3 region is CATSTGTSGMAYNEQFF. The CDR3 bases are TGTGCCACCAGCACCGGGACTAGCGGGATGGCCTACAATGAGCAGTTCTTC.